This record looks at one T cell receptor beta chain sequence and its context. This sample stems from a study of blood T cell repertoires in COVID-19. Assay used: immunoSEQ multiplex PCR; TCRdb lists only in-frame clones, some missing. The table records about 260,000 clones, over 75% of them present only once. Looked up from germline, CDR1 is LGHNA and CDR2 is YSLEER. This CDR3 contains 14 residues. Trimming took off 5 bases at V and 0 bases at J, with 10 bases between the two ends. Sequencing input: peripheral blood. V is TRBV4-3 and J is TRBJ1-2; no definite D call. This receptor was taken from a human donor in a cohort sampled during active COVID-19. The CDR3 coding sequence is TGCGCCAGCAGCTTATACCTAGCTAACTATGGCTACACCTTC. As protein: CASSLYLANYGYTF.